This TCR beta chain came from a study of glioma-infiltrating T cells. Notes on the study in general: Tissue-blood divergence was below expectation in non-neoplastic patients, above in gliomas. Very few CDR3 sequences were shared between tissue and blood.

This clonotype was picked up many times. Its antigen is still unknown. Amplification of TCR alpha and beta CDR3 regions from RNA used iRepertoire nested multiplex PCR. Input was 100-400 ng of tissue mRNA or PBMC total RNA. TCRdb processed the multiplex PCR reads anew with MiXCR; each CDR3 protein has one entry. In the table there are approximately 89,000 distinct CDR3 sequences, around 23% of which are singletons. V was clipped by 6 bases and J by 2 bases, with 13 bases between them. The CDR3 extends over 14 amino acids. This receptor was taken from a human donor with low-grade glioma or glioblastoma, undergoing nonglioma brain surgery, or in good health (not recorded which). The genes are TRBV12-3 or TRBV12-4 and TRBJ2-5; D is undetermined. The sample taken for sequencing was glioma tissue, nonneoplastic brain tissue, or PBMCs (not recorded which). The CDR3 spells CASRKMADQETQYF. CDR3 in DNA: TGTGCCAGCAGGAAGATGGCAGATCAAGAGACCCAGTACTTC.